This passage covers 12 T cell receptor beta chains from one sample sequenced in a study of early T cells in non-severe SARS-CoV-2 infection. TCRdb itself ran the 5' RACE reads through MiXCR, one entry per CDR3 protein. The data show 45,000 or so distinct CDR3 sequences, about 23% seen once. Source: whole blood, taken at baseline. The source is an adult who was a healthcare worker with PCR-confirmed SARS-CoV-2 infection or an uninfected control (not recorded which).

This clonotype was counted only a few times. The chain combines TRBV20-1 with TRBJ2-5, with TRBD2 identical over 15 bases. The length of the CDR3 is 15 residues. The germline V gene has CDR1 DFQATT and CDR2 SNEGSKA (reference sequence). V shed 5 bases and J 2 bases; nucleotides not matched to a gene: 3. CDR3 protein: CSAPGTSGGQETQYF. In DNA, the CDR3 is TGCAGTGCTCCTGGGACTAGCGGGGGGCAAGAGACCCAGTACTTC.

The chain recombines TRBV4-1 with TRBJ2-3; possible D gene TRBD1, 5 bases. The germline CDR1 and CDR2 sequences are MGHRA and YSYEKL. The CDR3 length is 16 residues. The V end was cut by 0 bases, the J end by 0 bases, with 10 bases between. DNA for the CDR3: TGCGCCAGCAGCCAAGACCCCAGGGTTAGCACAGATACGCAGTATTTT. This sequence encodes CASSQDPRVSTDTQYF.

This clonotype was recorded many times. The chain recombines TRBV7-9 with TRBJ2-7, with TRBD1 as a possible D gene (6 bases). CDR3 size: 13 residues. Per the germline V gene, CDR1 is SEHNR and CDR2 is FQNEAQ (reference sequence). Deletions cut 5 bases from V and 4 bases from J, with 12 bases between. CDR3 amino acids: CASSPPDSYEQYF. The CDR3 nucleotides read TGTGCCAGCAGCCCCCCGGACAGTTACGAGCAGTACTTC.

The CDR3, as DNA: TGTGCCAGCAGTTTAAAGGGACAGGATGGCTACACCTTC. It codes for CASSLKGQDGYTF. J is TRBJ1-2 and V is TRBV12-3 or TRBV12-4; 8 nucleotides align to TRBD1. The CDR3 is 13 residues long. With V trimmed by 2 bases and J by 6 bases, 2 bases remained unmatched.

This clonotype appeared a few times. The V gene is TRBV3-1, the J gene TRBJ2-1; perhaps TRBD2 as D (5 bases). Per the germline V gene, CDR1 is LGHDT and CDR2 is YNNKEL (reference sequence). V gave up 1 base and J gave up 9 bases, with 10 bases separating them. The CDR3 runs to 13 residues. The CDR3 loop is CASSQVGAGEQFF. The DNA of the CDR3 is TGTGCCAGCAGCCAAGTGGGAGCTGGTGAGCAGTTCTTC.

This clonotype was picked up a small number of times. The chain links TRBV11-2 to TRBJ2-3; D tentatively reads TRBD1 or TRBD2 (5 bases each). V gave up 7 bases and J gave up 6 bases, with 17 bases separating them. This CDR3 has 14 amino acids. The V gene's germline CDR1 is SGHAT and CDR2 FQNNGV. CDR3 in amino acids: CASTHRSEGDTQYF. CDR3 coding DNA: TGTGCCAGCACCCATCGGAGCGAGGGGGATACGCAGTATTTT. The whole variable domain, remainder taken from reference TRBV11-2 and TRBJ2-3, is EAGVAQSPRYKIIEKRQSVAFWCNPISGHATLYWYQQILGQGPKLLIQFQNNGVVDDSQLPKDRFSAERLKGVDSTLKIQPAKLEDSAVYLCASTHRSEGDTQYFGPGTRLTVL.

This clonotype came up a few times. CDR3 coding DNA: TGTGCCAGCAGCTTAGGACTCGACGGCTATGGCTACACCTTC. It specifies CASSLGLDGYGYTF. This sequence joins TRBV7-9 and TRBJ1-2; D gene unclear. Trimming left V 1 base short and J 4 bases short, with 10 bases between. Per germline, CDR1 SEHNR and CDR2 FQNEAQ (reference sequence). CDR3 length equals 14 residues.

In its sample, this clonotype was seen a few times. The chain uses TRBV4-2 and TRBJ2-5, with D unclear. This CDR3 has 14 residues. With 3 bases removed from V and 5 bases from J, the gap between germline ends came to 13 bases. CDR1 LGHNA and CDR2 YNFKEQ come from the germline V gene. The CDR3 coding sequence is TGTGCCAGCAGCCATTTTAAAAGGCGGGAGACCCAGTACTTC. Its translation is CASSHFKRRETQYF.

This rearrangement joins TRBV5-4 to TRBJ2-1, with D possibly matching TRBD2 (6 bases). The CDR3 is 12 amino acids. CDR1 and CDR2 from the germline V gene are SGHNT and YYREEE (reference sequence). With 4 bases removed from V and 9 bases from J, the gap between germline ends came to 11 bases. The CDR3 DNA reads TGTGCCAGCAGCACGGGACTGAGTGAGCAGTTCTTC. This translates into CASSTGLSEQFF.

J is TRBJ2-4 and V is TRBV3-1, with unresolved D. The CDR3 covers 14 residues. The V end was cut by 0 bases, the J end by 9 bases, with 12 bases between. Per germline, CDR1 LGHDT and CDR2 YNNKEL (reference sequence). The CDR3 region is CASSQELALPIQYF. CDR3 nucleotide sequence: TGTGCCAGCAGCCAAGAATTGGCACTACCCATTCAGTACTTC.

V is TRBV7-9 and J is TRBJ1-1; D is unclear. Trimming stripped 1 base from V and 1 base from J, with 7 bases between. Germline CDR1 is SEHNR and CDR2 is FQNEAQ (reference sequence). CDR3 length: 14 amino acids. Here the CDR3 DNA reads TGTGCCAGCAGCTTAGAGCAGAAGAACACTGAAGCTTTCTTT. The encoded protein is CASSLEQKNTEAFF.

This clonotype has ten or more counts. The chain links TRBV27 to TRBJ2-1, with 12 bases identical to TRBD2. The CDR3 length is 17 residues. Germline lookup yields CDR1 MNHEY and CDR2 SMNVEV (reference sequence). Losses at the gene ends were 4 bases for V and 4 bases for J; bases not matched to a gene: 8. In nucleotides, the CDR3 is TGTGCCAGCAGTTCCTGGACTAGCGGGGACCCTTACAATGAGCAGTTCTTC. As protein: CASSSWTSGDPYNEQFF.